A single sample is the source of the 16 T cell receptor beta chains below, sequenced in a study of blood T cell repertoires in COVID-19. Clones were read by immunoSEQ multiplex PCR, and TCRdb kept only the in-frame ones, dropping some. Of over 150,000 clones detected, roughly nine tenths appear once; the ten largest clones hold about 1.1%. Sequencing was carried out using peripheral blood. Receptors were obtained from a man aged 25-40 years with acute or convalescent COVID-19.

The chain carries TRBV5-1 and TRBJ1-6; D gene uncertain. CDR3 size: 14 residues. The germline gives CDR1 SGHRS, CDR2 YFSETQ. The V and J ends lost 7 bases and 6 bases respectively, with 14 bases between them. The CDR3 is CASSMGESNSPLHF. CDR3 coding DNA: TGCGCCAGCTCAATGGGCGAAAGTAATTCACCCCTCCACTTT. Full variable domain (rest looked up from reference TRBV5-1 and TRBJ1-6): KAGVTQTPRYLIKTRGQQVTLSCSPISGHRSVSWYQQTPGQGLQFLFEYFSETQRNKGNFPGRFSGRQFSNSRSEMNVSTLELGDSALYLCASSMGESNSPLHFGNGTRLTVT.

The chain couples TRBV6-4 to TRBJ2-1; maybe TRBD2 (6 bases). The CDR3 runs 16 residues. The germline V and J ends were trimmed by 4 bases and 3 bases, with 16 bases remaining between them. CDR1 and CDR2 from the germline V gene are MRHNA and SNTAGT. The CDR3: CASSASPGGFYNEQFF. CDR3 nucleotides: TGTGCCAGCAGTGCCTCGCCCGGGGGATTCTACAATGAGCAGTTCTTC.

Comment on this clone: Other DNA sequences within the sample encode an identical CDR3. This chain links TRBV18 with TRBJ1-5; a weak D match, TRBD1 (6 bases). V was pared by 5 bases and J by 4 bases, with 9 bases between. The CDR3 contains 13 residues. Germline-derived CDR1 and CDR2 are KGHSH and LQKENI. Here the CDR3 reads CASSSDRNQPQHF. As DNA, the CDR3 is TGTGCCAGCTCATCCGACAGGAATCAGCCCCAGCATTTT.

This clone occurred a few times. V gene TRBV7-9 combines with J gene TRBJ1-1, with 8 bases that match TRBD1. This CDR3 comprises 16 residues. Germline V gene lookup returns CDR1 SEHNR and CDR2 FQNEAQ (reference sequence). V dropped 4 bases and J dropped 4; count of bases not matched to a gene: 11. This CDR3 is CASSSWTGTFSTEAFF. In DNA, the CDR3 is TGTGCCAGCAGCTCCTGGACAGGGACGTTTAGCACTGAAGCTTTCTTT.

CDR3 sequence reads: CASSSSMVAGATGELFF. CDR3 in DNA: TGTGCCAGCAGCTCCTCGATGGTAGCGGGGGCCACCGGGGAGCTGTTTTTT. V and J are TRBV5-5 and TRBJ2-2; 9 nucleotides match TRBD2. With 3 bases clipped from V and 4 bases from J, the junction kept 10 bases outside the gene matches. The CDR3 loop spans 17 amino acids. In germline, CDR1 is SGHKS, CDR2 YYEKEE (reference sequence).

V gene TRBV7-8 combines with J gene TRBJ1-5, with 9 bases fitting TRBD1. The germline gives CDR1 SGHVS, CDR2 FQNEAQ. The CDR3 sequence is 14 residues long. After removal of 5 bases from V and 6 bases from J, the junction contained 5 bases not matched to a gene. CDR3 loop: CASSTGTGIQPQHF. As DNA, the CDR3 is TGTGCCAGCAGCACCGGGACAGGGATTCAGCCCCAGCATTTT.

The chain has TRBV5-6 and TRBJ1-5; 9 bases map to TRBD1. The germline V gene has CDR1 SGHDT and CDR2 YYEEEE. The CDR3 covers 15 residues. Trimming at V came to 3 bases and at J to 4 bases, leaving 5 bases not matched to a gene. The CDR3 region is CASSWGQGPNQPQHF. The CDR3 region has the DNA TGTGCCAGCAGCTGGGGACAGGGCCCGAATCAGCCCCAGCATTTT.

In its sample, this clone was seen a few times. CDR3 DNA: TGTGCCGGGCAGGGGGACTTCTCTGGAAACACCATATATTTT. Amino acids: CAGQGDFSGNTIYF. The chain joins TRBV7-9 to TRBJ1-3, with 7 positions matching TRBD1. After removal of 11 bases from V and 0 bases from J, the junction contained 7 bases not matched to a gene. Germline V gene lookup returns CDR1 SEHNR and CDR2 FQNEAQ (reference sequence). The CDR3 sequence is 14 residues long.

The chain links TRBV10-3 to TRBJ1-5; D is uncertain. Germline CDR1 is ENHRY and CDR2 is SYGVKD. The CDR3 has 14 residues. This CDR3 reads CALTHIYYYQPQHF. In DNA, the CDR3 is TGTGCGTTAACCCACATATACTATTATCAGCCCCAGCATTTT.

The rearrangement links TRBV6-5 to TRBJ1-2; D is uncertain. This CDR3 spans 13 amino acids. Germline values: CDR1 MNHEY, CDR2 SVGAGI. The ends were cut back, 7 bases at V and 7 bases at J, with 16 bases in the middle. The CDR3 DNA is TGTGCCAGCAAACAGAGAGGGCCGGGTGGCTACACCTTC. This sequence encodes CASKQRGPGGYTF.

The V call is TRBV28, the J call TRBJ2-7; possible D gene TRBD2, 5 bases. Per germline, CDR1 MDHEN and CDR2 SYDVKM. Between the trimmed V and J ends, which lost 8 bases and 5 bases, there was a span of 10 bases. This CDR3 is 11 amino acids long. The CDR3 DNA is TGTGCCAGCGGACTCCGGGACGAGCAGTACTTC. Its protein product is CASGLRDEQYF.

V usage is TRBV29-1 and J usage is TRBJ2-1; tentative D call: TRBD1 (6 bases). Germline CDR1 reads SQVTM; CDR2 reads ANQGSEA. The CDR3 consists of 12 residues. V was trimmed by 6 bases and J by 13 bases, leaving 19 bases between them. The CDR3 coding sequence is TGCAGCGTATCGACAGGAAAACCTGATCAGTTCTTC. Residues: CSVSTGKPDQFF.

The rearrangement joins TRBV3-1 (or the pseudogene TRBV3-2) to TRBJ2-5, with 7 nucleotides matching TRBD1. V was pared by 1 base and J by 7 bases, with 24 bases of the junction left unmatched. CDR3 length: 20 amino acids. The germline V gene encodes CDR1 LGHDT and CDR2 YNNKEL (reference sequence). The DNA for the CDR3 is TGTGCCAGCAGCCAAGGGGGAACCGGGACAGCAGTGTATCCCTCAGTGACCCAGTACTTC. It yields the protein CASSQGGTGTAVYPSVTQYF.

This clone was observed once. The J gene is TRBJ2-1, the V gene TRBV5-1; D not certain. This CDR3 region has 13 residues. The germline V gene encodes CDR1 SGHRS and CDR2 YFSETQ. V gave up 1 base and J gave up 6 bases, with 8 bases separating them. CDR3 in amino acids: CASSLQTSNEQFF. In DNA, the CDR3 is TGCGCCAGCAGCTTGCAAACATCCAATGAGCAGTTCTTC.

The rearrangement uses TRBV12-5 and TRBJ1-3, with unresolved D. The CDR3 has 15 residues. Germline CDR1 and CDR2: LGHNT and FRNRAP. V was shortened by 7 bases and J by 3 bases, with 16 bases between the two germline ends. The CDR3 DNA sequence: TGTGCTAGTGCCGCAATTTTAAGCGGTGGAAACACCATATATTTT. This translates into CASAAILSGGNTIYF.

The chain links TRBV5-8 to TRBJ2-3, with D perhaps TRBD1 (7 bases). CDR1 is SGHTS, CDR2 YDEGEE, per germline. V was shortened by 4 bases and J by 2 bases, with 14 bases between the two germline ends. This CDR3 region has 15 residues. DNA of the CDR3: TGTGCCAGCAGCCGGAGACAGGGACTCACAGATACGCAGTATTTT. Its translation is CASSRRQGLTDTQYF. Supplemented by reference TRBV5-8 and TRBJ2-3, the full variable domain reads EAGVTQSPTHLIKTRGQQATLRCSPISGHTSVYWYQQALGLGLQFLLWYDEGEERNRGNFPPRFSGRQFPNYSSELNVNALELEDSALYLCASSRRQGLTDTQYFGPGTRLTVL.